What follows describes a single TCR beta chain. Its target is not known. The CDR3 totals 13 residues. V was clipped by 5 bases and J by 6 bases; unmatched bases: 4. Germline CDR1 reads KGHSH; CDR2 reads LQKENI. 13 Jbeta primers and 60 Vbeta primers were used for the PCR. TCRdb keeps only in-frame clones here, not all; method: immunoSEQ multiplex PCR. The sample yields around 110,000 clones, roughly 70% seen once. The data originate from a study of cytomegalovirus exposure and HLA in healthy donors. Study findings and constraints: It was approximately 150 TCR beta chains that were listed as cytomegalovirus-associated.

The rearrangement uses TRBV18 and TRBJ2-7; 10 nucleotides align to TRBD1. The specimen was PBMCs. The receptor was isolated from a woman aged 18 to 35 in good health and CMV-seronegative. The CDR3 loop is CASSRDRGTEQYF. CDR3 nucleotide sequence: TGTGCCAGCTCAAGGGACAGGGGTACCGAGCAGTACTTC.